This note documents a single T cell receptor beta chain sequence. What it binds is unknown. Trimming pared 2 bases from V and 3 bases from J, leaving 8 bases between. The length of the CDR3 is 14 residues. The germline CDR1 and CDR2 sequences are KGHDR and SFDVKD. Each CDR3 protein is one row after TCRdb ran MiXCR on the reads. Found here are hundreds of thousands of distinct CDR3 sequences, 31% of them singletons; the top ten hold about an eighth. The data were obtained in a study of T cell repertoires in cytomegalovirus infection. Whole-study context: CMV infection and matching HLA type were both indicated by public TCR beta signatures.

Study-level results: Dominant in the ex vivo response were TCR beta clonotypes restricted by HLA-C and specific for CMV. Based on cumulative public TCR beta family frequency, carriers of CMV plus the relevant HLA were identified.

This chain joins TRBV24-1 and TRBJ2-3, with D possibly TRBD2 on 5 matching bases. The sequence was obtained from a human donor in good health (CMV status not recorded). Some clones in this sample may be carry-over from other donors' samples. The input for sequencing was cultured CD8+ T cells from PBMCs, taken from culture after CMV antigen stimulation. The CDR3 here is CATSDYRETDTQYF. CDR3 sequence (DNA): TGTGCCACCAGTGATTATAGGGAGACAGATACGCAGTATTTT.